Each of the 12 T cell receptor beta chains below was sequenced from the same sample in a study of blood T cell repertoires in COVID-19. Assay: immunoSEQ multiplex PCR; the TCRdb copy retains only in-frame clones and omits some. This sample has 40,000 or so clones, with over 75% found just once. Specimen: peripheral blood. The receptors shown here come from a man aged 30-40 years with active or convalescent COVID-19.

J is TRBJ1-5 and V is TRBV19; D remains unclear. The CDR3 has 12 residues. Germline V gene sequence: CDR1 LNHDA, CDR2 SQIVND (reference sequence). The V and J ends lost 6 bases and 7 bases respectively, with 10 bases between them. The chain's CDR3 is CASSESNQPQHF. The CDR3 bases are TGTGCCAGTAGCGAGAGTAACCAGCCCCAGCATTTT. The full variable domain, rest sourced from reference TRBV19 and TRBJ1-5, is DGGITQSPKYLFRKEGQNVTLSCEQNLNHDAMYWYRQDPGQGLRLIYYSQIVNDFQKGDIAEGYSVSREKKESFPLTVTSAQKNPTAFYLCASSESNQPQHFGDGTRLSIL.

This clone has only one observation. CDR3 in DNA: TGTGCCAGCAGCAGGGACAGGGTTAGGTACGAGCAGTACTTC. Protein: CASSRDRVRYEQYF. The V and J genes are TRBV6-5 and TRBJ2-7; TRBD1 aligns across 9 bases. Trimming removed 6 bases from V and 4 bases from J; junction bases left unmatched: 7. Germline lookup yields CDR1 MNHEY and CDR2 SVGAGI. The CDR3 is 14 residues long.

This chain uses TRBV11-2 with TRBJ2-3; 10 bases align to TRBD2. Per germline, CDR1 SGHAT and CDR2 FQNNGV. The V gene end was trimmed by 4 bases and the J gene end by 0 bases; junction bases not matched to a gene: 7. This CDR3 is built from 17 residues. CDR3 sequence reads: CASSSRTSGISTDTQYF. The DNA of the CDR3 is TGTGCCAGCAGCTCCCGGACTAGCGGAATTAGCACAGATACGCAGTATTTT.

Comment on this clone: The junction does not match germline at one end; this may be a read error. This CDR3 is CVSSLAGGSYGYTF. The CDR3 DNA sequence: TGTGTCAGCAGCTTAGCCGGGGGAAGCTATGGCTACACCTTC. The J gene is TRBJ1-2, the V gene TRBV5-5, with D maybe TRBD1 (5 bases). CDR3 length: 14 residues. Germline V gene sequence: CDR1 SGHKS, CDR2 YYEKEE (reference sequence).

This rearrangement joins TRBV14 to TRBJ2-1; 14 positions agree with TRBD2. Losses at the gene ends were 3 bases for V and 1 base for J; bases not matched to a gene: 5. The CDR3 is 18 amino acids. Germline CDR1 and CDR2: SGHDN and FVKESK. The CDR3 nucleotides read TGTGCCAGCAGCCACACCGGGACTAGCGGGGGATCCTACAATGAGCAGTTCTTC. Residues: CASSHTGTSGGSYNEQFF.

The rearrangement links TRBV14 to TRBJ1-1, with a possible D match to TRBD1 (5 bases). V was trimmed by 1 base and J by 0 bases, leaving 12 bases between them. CDR3 size: 16 residues. The germline CDR1 and CDR2 sequences are SGHDN and FVKESK. The CDR3 bases are TGTGCCAGCAGCCAAGCGGGCAGGGCAATGAACACTGAAGCTTTCTTT. This encodes CASSQAGRAMNTEAFF.

The chain joins TRBV4-1 to TRBJ1-5; 7 positions agree with TRBD1. CDR1 is MGHRA, CDR2 YSYEKL, per germline. J gave up 8 bases and V 0 bases, and 7 bases lay outside the gene matches. The CDR3 is 15 residues long. CDR3 nucleotides: TGCGCCAGCAGCCAAGAAGGGGGCGCTTATAAGCCCCAGCATTTT. Protein product: CASSQEGGAYKPQHF.

The chain is built from TRBV7-9 and TRBJ2-1, with 9 bases that match TRBD1. CDR1 is SEHNR, CDR2 FQNEAQ, per germline (reference sequence). V lost 6 bases, J lost 5 bases, and 11 bases stayed unmatched. The CDR3 totals 16 residues. The CDR3 sequence is CASRFSEQGAHNEQFF. As DNA, the CDR3 is TGTGCCAGCAGATTTTCGGAACAGGGGGCCCACAATGAGCAGTTCTTC.

The chain is built from TRBV5-1 and TRBJ2-3; 15 positions agree with TRBD2. The CDR3 consists of 16 residues. The germline gives CDR1 SGHRS, CDR2 YFSETQ. Trimming at V came to 5 bases and at J to 5 bases, leaving 6 bases not matched to a gene. This CDR3 is CASSNGLAGGLDTQYF. CDR3 bases: TGCGCCAGCAGTAATGGACTAGCGGGGGGGCTAGATACGCAGTATTTT.

Only a few counts were recorded for this clone. Written as DNA, the CDR3 is TGCGCCAGCAGCCGCGGTGGAGAAGCTTTCTTT. Its protein product is CASSRGGEAFF. The chain carries TRBV4-1 and TRBJ1-1, with D unclear. The CDR3 consists of 11 residues. Trimming cost V 4 bases and J 8 bases, with 8 bases left between them. In germline, CDR1 is MGHRA, CDR2 YSYEKL.

V is TRBV4-1 and J is TRBJ1-6, with D unclear. This CDR3 region has 17 residues. CDR1 and CDR2 from the germline V gene are MGHRA and YSYEKL. V shed 2 bases and J shed 1 base, with 12 bases lying between them. DNA for the CDR3: TGCGCCAGCAGCCAATGGATGGGAGATTCCTATAATTCACCCCTCCACTTT. Translated, it gives CASSQWMGDSYNSPLHF.

This clone was found once. CDR3 sequence reads: CASSDDRRGYTF. The DNA for the CDR3 is TGTGCCAGCAGTGACGACCGCAGGGGCTACACCTTC. The V gene is TRBV6-1, the J gene TRBJ1-2; D gene unclear. The germline V gene has CDR1 MNHNS and CDR2 SASEGT. V lost 3 bases to trimming and J lost 8 bases, with 10 bases between them. There are 12 residues in the CDR3.